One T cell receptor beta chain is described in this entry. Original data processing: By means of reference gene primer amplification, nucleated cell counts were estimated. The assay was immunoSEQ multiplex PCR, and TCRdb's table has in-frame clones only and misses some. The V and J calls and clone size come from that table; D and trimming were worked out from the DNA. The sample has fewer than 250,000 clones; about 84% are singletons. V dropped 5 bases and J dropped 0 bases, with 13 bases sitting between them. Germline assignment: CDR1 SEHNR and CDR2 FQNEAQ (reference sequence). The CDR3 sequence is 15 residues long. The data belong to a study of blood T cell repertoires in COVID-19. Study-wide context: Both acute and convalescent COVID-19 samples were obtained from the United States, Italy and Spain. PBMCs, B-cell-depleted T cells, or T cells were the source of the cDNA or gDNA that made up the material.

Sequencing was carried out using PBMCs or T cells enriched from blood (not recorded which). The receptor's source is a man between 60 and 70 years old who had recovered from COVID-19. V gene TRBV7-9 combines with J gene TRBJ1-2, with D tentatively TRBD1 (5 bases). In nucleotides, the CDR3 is TGTGCCAGCAGCCCAACAGGACCCCCTAACTATGGCTACACCTTC. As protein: CASSPTGPPNYGYTF. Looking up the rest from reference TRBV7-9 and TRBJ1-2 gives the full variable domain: DTGVSQNPRHKITKRGQNVTFRCDPISEHNRLYWYRQTLGQGPEFLTYFQNEAQLEKSRLLSDRFSAERPKGSFSTLEIQRTEQGDSAMYLCASSPTGPPNYGYTFGSGTRLTVV.